Below, 14 T cell receptor beta chains from the same sample are listed, as sequenced in a study of shared clonotypes between healthy human individuals. Using immunoSEQ multiplex PCR, the repertoire was profiled, and TCRdb retains in-frame clones only, with some absent. The table shows more than 2,000,000 clones, with more than 80% occurring only once. Sequenced sample: naive CD4+ T cells sorted from blood. Subset specified: CD45RA+ positively selected. These receptors were collected from a man aged 18-30 years in good health.

This rearrangement joins TRBV28 to TRBJ2-7; D is perhaps TRBD1 (6 bases). V lost 6 bases and J 2 bases, leaving 17 bases between the germline ends. Germline V gene data show CDR1 as MDHEN and CDR2 as SYDVKM. The CDR3 runs to 15 residues. The CDR3, as DNA: TGTGCCAGCAGCCCGACGGGACACAATACCTACGAGCAGTACTTC. As protein: CASSPTGHNTYEQYF.

To note about this clone: Other DNA variants within this sample encode the same CDR3. V is TRBV10-3 and J is TRBJ1-2; no definite D call. Per germline, CDR1 ENHRY and CDR2 SYGVKD. This CDR3 has 13 amino acids. The germline V and J ends were trimmed by 3 bases and 0 bases, with 5 bases remaining between them. This CDR3 is CAISEAANYGYTF. CDR3 bases: TGTGCCATCAGTGAAGCGGCTAACTATGGCTACACCTTC.

The V gene is TRBV4-3, the J gene TRBJ2-1, with 10 bases lining up with TRBD2. The V and J ends lost 1 base and 10 bases, in that order; junction bases with no gene match: 7. Germline lookup yields CDR1 LGHNA and CDR2 YSLEER. This CDR3 region has 15 residues. For the CDR3, the DNA is TGCGCCAGCAGCCAAGCTAGCGGGAGTGTTGGCGAGCAGTTCTTC. Translating it yields CASSQASGSVGEQFF.

This clone showed up just once. The chain is built from TRBV10-3 and TRBJ1-1; tentative D call: TRBD1 (5 bases). Germline lookup yields CDR1 ENHRY and CDR2 SYGVKD. There are 13 residues in the CDR3. The V and J ends lost 6 bases and 5 bases respectively, with 13 bases between them. The DNA for the CDR3 is TGTGCCATCAGCCGCGGGGGGGAAACTGAAGCTTTCTTT. Translated: CAISRGGETEAFF.

Worth noting for this clone: Different DNA sequences within this sample yield the same CDR3. V and J are TRBV6-5 and TRBJ2-7; D may correspond to TRBD1 or TRBD2 (5 bases each). This CDR3 region has 14 residues. Trimming pared 2 bases from V and 0 bases from J, leaving 8 bases between. Germline CDR1 reads MNHEY; CDR2 reads SVGAGI. The CDR3 DNA sequence: TGTGCCAGCAGTTACCGGGGCGGCTCCTACGAGCAGTACTTC. As protein: CASSYRGGSYEQYF.

The V and J genes are TRBV5-1 and TRBJ2-1, with 7 nucleotides matching TRBD2. V was clipped by 3 bases and J by 0 bases; unmatched bases: 6. CDR1 and CDR2 from the germline V gene are SGHRS and YFSETQ. This CDR3 is 16 amino acids long. The chain's CDR3 is CASSSSGGGSYNEQFF. The CDR3 DNA is TGCGCCAGCAGCTCTTCGGGAGGCGGCTCCTACAATGAGCAGTTCTTC.

The CDR3 spells CASRVSPAGVNNEQFF. The CDR3 bases are TGTGCCAGCAGAGTCAGTCCGGCGGGAGTTAACAATGAGCAGTTCTTC. This rearrangement joins TRBV2 to TRBJ2-1; 7 bases agree with TRBD2. Germline V gene data show CDR1 as SNHLY and CDR2 as FYNNEI. The CDR3 has 16 residues. Losses at the gene ends were 6 bases for V and 5 bases for J; bases not matched to a gene: 13.

This clone was observed once. V usage is TRBV30 and J usage is TRBJ2-4; 13 bases align to TRBD2. Germline V gene data show CDR1 as GTSNPN and CDR2 as SVGIG (reference sequence). After removal of 0 bases from V and 1 base from J, the junction contained 21 bases not matched to a gene. The CDR3 has 23 amino acids. CDR3 coding DNA: TGTGCCTGGAGTGTGGACAGGGTCTTCGGGACTAGCGGGAATGGGGAGGCCAAAAACATTCAGTACTTC. Its translation: CAWSVDRVFGTSGNGEAKNIQYF.

This rearrangement joins TRBV4-3 to TRBJ2-7, with a tentative D call TRBD2 (5 bases). Trimming stripped 0 bases from V and 7 bases from J, with 13 bases between. The CDR3 is 14 amino acids. Germline V gene data show CDR1 as LGHNA and CDR2 as YSLEER. The CDR3 spells CASSQDLLAGEQYF. DNA for the CDR3: TGCGCCAGCAGCCAAGATCTTCTAGCTGGTGAGCAGTACTTC.

The chain is built from TRBV5-1 and TRBJ2-3; D is perhaps TRBD2 (6 bases). This CDR3 is built from 15 residues. Trimming removed 4 bases from V and 2 bases from J, with 14 bases in between. Germline V gene lookup returns CDR1 SGHRS and CDR2 YFSETQ. In nucleotides, the CDR3 is TGCGCCAGCAGCGTGTCCGGGACTGCCACAGATACGCAGTATTTT. As protein: CASSVSGTATDTQYF.

CDR3 sequence: CASLTEWNTEAFF. Written as DNA, the CDR3 is TGTGCCAGCCTAACAGAGTGGAACACTGAAGCTTTCTTT. The chain is built from TRBV2 and TRBJ1-1; D call uncertain. Germline V gene lookup returns CDR1 SNHLY and CDR2 FYNNEI. V shed 8 bases and J shed 1 base, with 11 bases lying between them. The CDR3 has 13 residues.

The chain joins TRBV5-4 to TRBJ2-5; D is ambiguous. Germline-derived CDR1 and CDR2 are SGHNT and YYREEE (reference sequence). The ends were cut back, 6 bases at V and 3 bases at J, with 21 bases in the middle. The CDR3 covers 16 residues. CDR3 nucleotide sequence: TGTGCCAGCAACCTCGGAACTCGGAATGCCGAAGAGACCCAGTACTTC. Translating it yields CASNLGTRNAEETQYF.

V and J are TRBV5-4 and TRBJ1-2, with a weak D call TRBD1 (5 bases). Germline CDR1 and CDR2: SGHNT and YYREEE (reference sequence). The CDR3 is made up of 14 amino acids. Trimming shortened V by 5 bases and J by 8 bases, and 19 bases separated the two germline ends. DNA for the CDR3: TGTGCCAGCAGTTCGCAGGTGGGGGTTCGCGGCTACACCTTC. It yields the protein CASSSQVGVRGYTF.

This chain connects TRBV9 to TRBJ2-3; the D gene is possibly TRBD2 (6 bases). Germline V CDR1 and CDR2: SGDLS, YYNGEE. The ends were cut back, 0 bases at V and 5 bases at J, with 7 bases in the middle. The CDR3 loop spans 13 amino acids. In DNA form, the CDR3 reads TGTGCCAGCAGCGTAGACGGGGGAGATACGCAGTATTTT. As protein: CASSVDGGDTQYF.